This T cell receptor beta chain is drawn from a study of OX40 agonist ivuxolimab in advanced cancers. Study-wide points: There were, on average, more expanded clones in CD8+ T cells than in CD4+. The investigators did not determine what antigen specificity the expanded peripheral T cells had. Doses of 0.1 to 3.0 mg/kg were accompanied by clonal expansion of CD4+ and CD8+ blood T cells by week 6. Nonresponders included some who also had low normalized T-cell clonal expansion.

This table comes from immunoSEQ multiplex PCR, and its TCRdb copy is limited to in-frame clones, with some not included. The sample includes 28,000 or so clones, 85% to 90% of them seen just once. V lost 2 bases and J lost 1, with 13 bases in between. CDR1 SGHRS and CDR2 YFSETQ come from the germline V gene. CDR3 length: 15 residues. Concerning this clone: Its antigen is still unknown.

The chain has TRBV5-1 and TRBJ2-7; possibly TRBD1 for D (6 bases). The receptor's source is an adult with an advanced solid tumor such as melanoma, head and neck, liver or kidney cancer. The sample in question was CD4+ or CD8+ T cells sorted from blood, obtained in a trial of the OX40 agonist ivuxolimab. The chain's CDR3 is CASSFNRAGSYEQYF. As DNA, the CDR3 is TGCGCCAGCAGCTTTAACAGGGCAGGATCCTACGAGCAGTACTTC.